The 14 T cell receptor beta chains listed next were all sequenced from one sample in a study of CD8+ T cells in alopecia areata. The sample's treatment: oral pan-JAK inhibitor, 5-10 mg twice daily. TCR sequencing used cDNA made by reverse transcription of extracted RNA. Assay used: immunoSEQ multiplex PCR; TCRdb lists only in-frame clones, some missing. The sample has 200,000 to 250,000 clones; roughly two fifths are singletons. The sample was CD4+ T cells sorted from blood, taken at roughly week 30, from a patient treated with tofacitinib. The receptors shown here come from a human donor with alopecia areata.

V usage is TRBV11-2 and J usage is TRBJ1-2; TRBD1 might be the D (5 bases). V lost 4 bases to trimming and J lost 4 bases, with 10 bases between them. This CDR3 is 13 amino acids long. The germline V gene has CDR1 SGHAT and CDR2 FQNNGV. CDR3 region: CASSWDGIYGYTF. CDR3 bases: TGTGCCAGCAGCTGGGACGGCATCTATGGCTACACCTTC.

This clone occurred a few times. The rearrangement links TRBV28 to TRBJ2-7; 10 bases line up with TRBD2. This CDR3 is built from 15 residues. The germline V gene encodes CDR1 MDHEN and CDR2 SYDVKM. The V and J ends lost 3 bases and 5 bases, in that order; junction bases with no gene match: 7. The CDR3 DNA reads TGTGCCAGCAGTTTTAAGGCTAGCGGGAGCCACGAGCAGTACTTC. This translates into CASSFKASGSHEQYF.

A few counts support this clone. The chain combines TRBV7-9 with TRBJ2-3, with D possibly being TRBD2 (6 bases). CDR3 length: 15 amino acids. The V gene's germline CDR1 is SEHNR and CDR2 FQNEAQ (reference sequence). V dropped 3 bases and J dropped 0 bases, with 10 bases sitting between them. In DNA, the CDR3 is TGTGCCAGCAGCTTCTTGACTAGTAGCACAGATACGCAGTATTTT. Amino acid sequence: CASSFLTSSTDTQYF.

Written as DNA, the CDR3 is TGTGCCAGTAGGTCCCCTAGCGGGAGGAGTGAGCAGTTCTTC. Translating gives CASRSPSGRSEQFF. The V and J genes are TRBV19 and TRBJ2-1; 11 bases fit TRBD2. The CDR3 totals 14 residues. V trimming: 6 bases; J trimming: 9 bases; junction bases outside the gene matches: 7. CDR1 and CDR2 from the germline V gene are LNHDA and SQIVND (reference sequence).

Remarks on this clone: One junction end does not reproduce the germline sequence, and a read error may be involved. In DNA, the CDR3 is TGCAGCGTTGGCCGGGACAGGGCTAACGAAAAACTGTTTTTT. Translation gives CSVGRDRANEKLFF. This chain connects TRBV29-1 to TRBJ1-4, with TRBD1 matching over 9 bases. The CDR3 is made up of 14 amino acids. Germline V gives CDR1 SQVTM, CDR2 ANQGSEA.

In its sample, this clone was seen once. The chain combines TRBV30 with TRBJ1-1; D may be TRBD1 (6 bases). The CDR3 extends over 11 amino acids. V was trimmed by 4 bases and J by 4 bases, leaving 7 bases between them. Germline V gene data show CDR1 as GTSNPN and CDR2 as SVGIG (reference sequence). The CDR3 loop is CAWNRATEAFF. DNA for the CDR3: TGTGCCTGGAACAGGGCCACTGAAGCTTTCTTT.

This chain links TRBV18 with TRBJ1-5, with 8 positions matching TRBD1. The CDR3 sequence is 15 residues long. Germline V gene lookup returns CDR1 KGHSH and CDR2 LQKENI. Trimming removed 6 bases from V and 6 bases from J; junction bases left unmatched: 10. The CDR3 loop reads CASSEDRVGSQPQHF. CDR3 nucleotide sequence: TGTGCCAGCTCCGAGGACAGGGTGGGAAGTCAGCCCCAGCATTTT.

Only a few counts were recorded for this clone. This chain links TRBV5-1 with TRBJ2-4; D ambiguous. Germline-derived CDR1 and CDR2 are SGHRS and YFSETQ. V gave up 0 bases and J gave up 5 bases, with 6 bases separating them. The CDR3 has 13 amino acids. Here the CDR3 reads CASSLGRENIQYF. CDR3 in DNA: TGCGCCAGCAGCTTGGGACGTGAAAACATTCAGTACTTC.

This clone appeared a few times. V and J are TRBV4-1 and TRBJ2-5; D gene unclear. Looked up from germline, CDR1 is MGHRA and CDR2 is YSYEKL. Trimming left V 2 bases short and J 5 bases short, with 9 bases between. The CDR3 covers 13 residues. In nucleotides, the CDR3 is TGCGCCAGCAGCCAAACGGAAGTGGAGACCCAGTACTTC. It specifies CASSQTEVETQYF.

CDR3 nucleotides: TGTGCCACCAGCAGAGTAGAGACTGAAGCTTTCTTT. Translation: CATSRVETEAFF. The gene calls are TRBV15 and TRBJ1-1; no firm D call. In germline, CDR1 is LNHNV, CDR2 YYDKDF (reference sequence). The ends were cut back, 1 base at V and 5 bases at J, with 5 bases in the middle. CDR3 length equals 12 residues.

There are many counts of this clone. The rearrangement uses TRBV5-6 and TRBJ2-4, with no clear D. The CDR3 loop spans 16 amino acids. Trimming took off 0 bases at V and 0 bases at J, with 10 bases between the two ends. Germline CDR1 and CDR2: SGHDT and YYEEEE. The DNA for the CDR3 is TGTGCCAGCAGCTTGGCGGCAGAATCAGCCAAAAACATTCAGTACTTC. Residues: CASSLAAESAKNIQYF.

The chain recombines TRBV6-5 with TRBJ1-1; the D is unclear. V lost 10 bases to trimming and J lost 10 bases, with 16 bases between them. The germline V gene encodes CDR1 MNHEY and CDR2 SVGAGI. The CDR3 runs 11 residues. The CDR3: CATVGFDVAFF. The CDR3 nucleotides read TGTGCCACCGTTGGTTTTGACGTAGCTTTCTTT.

Here the CDR3 reads CASSLVMGDTQYF. In DNA form, the CDR3 reads TGCGCCAGCAGCTTGGTGATGGGAGATACGCAGTATTTT. This chain links TRBV5-1 with TRBJ2-3, with D hard to call. V was shortened by 0 bases and J by 5 bases, with 7 bases between the two germline ends. The CDR3 is 13 amino acids. CDR1 is SGHRS and CDR2 is YFSETQ in the germline V gene.

The chain joins TRBV14 to TRBJ1-1; TRBD1 matches at 10 bases. Germline V gene lookup returns CDR1 SGHDN and CDR2 FVKESK. After removal of 4 bases from V and 1 base from J, the junction contained 3 bases not matched to a gene. The CDR3 length is 15 residues. This CDR3 reads CASSPRTGGNTEAFF. CDR3 in DNA: TGTGCCAGCAGCCCGCGGACAGGGGGGAACACTGAAGCTTTCTTT.